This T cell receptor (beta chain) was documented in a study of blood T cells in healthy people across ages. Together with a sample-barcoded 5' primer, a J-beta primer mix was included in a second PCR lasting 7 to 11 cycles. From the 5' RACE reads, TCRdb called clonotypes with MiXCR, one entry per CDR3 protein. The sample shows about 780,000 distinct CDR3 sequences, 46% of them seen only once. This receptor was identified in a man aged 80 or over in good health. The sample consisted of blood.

The CDR3 nucleotides are TGTGCCAGCAGCTTAAACCAGAGGAATTCACCCCTCCACTTT. Encoded protein: CASSLNQRNSPLHF. The J gene is TRBJ1-6, the V gene TRBV7-9; no reliable D call. Germline values: CDR1 SEHNR, CDR2 FQNEAQ (reference sequence). Trimming took off 2 bases at V and 7 bases at J, with 9 bases between the two ends. This CDR3 has 14 residues.